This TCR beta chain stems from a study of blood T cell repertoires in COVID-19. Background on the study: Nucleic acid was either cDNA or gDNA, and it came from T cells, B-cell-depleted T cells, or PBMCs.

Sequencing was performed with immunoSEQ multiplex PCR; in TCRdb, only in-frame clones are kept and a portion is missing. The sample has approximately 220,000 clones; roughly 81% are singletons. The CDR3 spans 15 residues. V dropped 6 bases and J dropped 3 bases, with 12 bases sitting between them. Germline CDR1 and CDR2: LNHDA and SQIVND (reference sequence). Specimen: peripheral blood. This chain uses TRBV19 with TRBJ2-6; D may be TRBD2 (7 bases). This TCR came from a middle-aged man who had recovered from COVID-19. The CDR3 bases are TGTGCCAGTAGCAGCGGGACAAGTGGGGCCAACGTCCTGACTTTC. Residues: CASSSGTSGANVLTF. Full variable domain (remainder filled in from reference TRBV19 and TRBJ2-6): DGGITQSPKYLFRKEGQNVTLSCEQNLNHDAMYWYRQDPGQGLRLIYYSQIVNDFQKGDIAEGYSVSREKKESFPLTVTSAQKNPTAFYLCASSSGTSGANVLTFGAGSRLTVL.